Listed below are T cell receptor beta chains from one sample, sequenced in a study of T cell changes during pregnancy in multiple sclerosis. Using immunoSEQ multiplex PCR, the repertoire was profiled, and TCRdb retains in-frame clones only, with some absent. Of about 100,000 clones detected, around 90% appear once; the ten largest clones hold roughly 1.2%. The input for sequencing was peripheral blood, taken in the second trimester of pregnancy. The receptors were sampled from a female donor with multiple sclerosis, enrolled in a pregnancy study. CDR3s include the opening cysteine and the closing phenylalanine or tryptophan. D genes are given only for firm matches. Rows give clone size only sometimes, using once, few, many, or a class for an expanded clone.

>TRBD2|TRBJ2-1|NA|TRBV2
CASSPGTSRAEQFF
TGTGCCAGCAGCCCCGGGACTAGTAGGGCTGAGCAGTTCTTC
>TRBD2|TRBJ2-2|NA|TRBV4-2
CASSLAGVRELFF
TGTGCCAGCAGCCTAGCGGGAGTAAGGGAGCTGTTTTTT
>NA|TRBJ1-2|NA|TRBV7-2
CASSLDLGGANGYTF
TGTGCCAGCAGCTTAGATCTCGGGGGGGCAAATGGCTACACCTTC
>TRBD2|TRBJ2-3|NA|TRBV6-6
CASSRTSGSGADTQYF
TGTGCCAGCAGTAGGACTAGCGGGAGTGGTGCAGATACGCAGTATTTT
>TRBD1|TRBJ1-3|NA|TRBV2
CASRRDRATGNTIYF
TGTGCCAGCAGACGGGACAGGGCGACTGGAAACACCATATATTTT
>TRBD1|TRBJ1-2|NA|TRBV5-6
CASSLRFNRQGHSYGYTF
TGTGCCAGCAGCTTGAGGTTCAATCGACAGGGCCACTCCTATGGCTACACCTTC
>NA|TRBJ1-1|NA|TRBV15
CATSRIPGLLNTEAFF
TGTGCCACCAGCAGAATACCGGGACTGCTGAACACTGAAGCTTTCTTT
>NA|TRBJ2-3|NA|TRBV5-1
CASSLEGLVGQQSDTQYF
TGCGCCAGCAGCTTGGAAGGTCTTGTAGGACAGCAAAGTGATACGCAGTATTTT
>NA|TRBJ1-4|few|TRBV6-6
CASSTSGILFF
TGTGCCAGCAGTACCTCAGGGATTCTGTTTTTT
>NA|TRBJ1-2|NA|TRBV7-2
CASSLGGRGYGYTF
TGTGCCAGCAGCTTAGGGGGCAGGGGCTATGGCTACACCTTC
>NA|TRBJ2-4|NA|TRBV30
CAWSPGYRGLAKNIQYF
TGTGCCTGGAGCCCCGGATACAGGGGACTAGCCAAAAACATTCAGTACTTC
>NA|TRBJ1-4|NA|TRBV19
CASSIQATNEKLFF
TGTGCCAGTAGTATACAGGCGACTAATGAAAAACTGTTTTTT
>NA|TRBJ1-1|NA|TRBV7-9
CASSLVITPRNTEAFF
TGTGCCAGCAGCTTAGTCATAACCCCCAGAAACACTGAAGCTTTCTTT
>TRBD1|TRBJ1-1|NA|TRBV7-3
CASSPGQGAGTEAFF
TGTGCCAGCAGCCCGGGACAGGGGGCTGGCACTGAAGCTTTCTTT
>TRBD2|TRBJ2-1|NA|TRBV29-1
CSTWTSGSNEQFF
TGCAGCACCTGGACTAGCGGGAGCAATGAGCAGTTCTTC
>NA|TRBJ1-5|NA|TRBV27
CATAPTAPDQPQHF
TGTGCCACCGCCCCGACAGCCCCGGATCAGCCCCAGCATTTT
>TRBD1|TRBJ1-3|NA|TRBV7-9
CASGNRGTLSGNTIYF
TGTGCCAGCGGTAACAGGGGGACACTCTCTGGAAACACCATATATTTT
>NA|TRBJ2-7|NA|TRBV19
CASSTLASSQGGSYEQYF
TGTGCCAGTAGTACCCTCGCCTCCTCTCAGGGAGGATCCTACGAGCAGTACTTC
>NA|TRBJ2-3|NA|TRBV7-2
CASSFGIADTQYF
TGTGCCAGCAGCTTTGGTATCGCGGATACGCAGTATTTT
>TRBD2|TRBJ2-1|NA|TRBV5-1
CASSLGLAGEGYNEQFF
TGCGCCAGCAGCTTGGGACTAGCGGGAGAGGGATACAATGAGCAGTTCTTC
>TRBD2|TRBJ2-1|NA|TRBV28
CASSQPSGSSNEQFF
TGTGCCAGCAGCCAGCCTAGCGGGAGTAGCAATGAGCAGTTCTTC
>NA|TRBJ1-1|few|TRBV28
CASSAPQPVNTEAFF
TGTGCCAGCAGTGCCCCACAGCCTGTGAACACTGAAGCTTTCTTT
>NA|TRBJ2-3|once|TRBV7-2
CASSLLRGTDTQYF
TGTGCCAGCAGCTTACTACGGGGCACAGATACGCAGTATTTT
>TRBD1|TRBJ2-4|NA|TRBV5-1
CASSLDGQGANIQYF
TGCGCCAGCAGCTTGGACGGACAGGGGGCGAACATTCAGTACTTC
>TRBD1|TRBJ1-4|once|TRBV19
CASRNNRGLGEKLFF
TGTGCCAGTAGAAACAACAGGGGGCTGGGTGAAAAACTGTTTTTT
>TRBD2|TRBJ2-3|NA|TRBV27
CASSSPSTGLAGHSDTQYF
TGTGCCAGCAGTTCCCCCTCGACAGGACTAGCGGGACACTCAGATACGCAGTATTTT
>NA|TRBJ2-5|NA|TRBV5-8
CASSRDQVSKTQYF
TGTGCCAGCAGCAGAGATCAGGTTTCAAAGACCCAGTACTTC
>NA|TRBJ1-6|NA|TRBV14
CASSQDRTVNSPLHF
TGTGCCAGCAGCCAAGATCGGACAGTTAATTCACCCCTCCACTTT
>NA|TRBJ2-5|NA|TRBV2
CASSGQWVETQYF
TGTGCCAGCAGTGGACAGTGGGTTGAGACCCAGTACTTC
>TRBD2|TRBJ2-5|once|TRBV30
CAYGGLAGGPQYF
TGTGCCTACGGGGGGCTAGCGGGGGGGCCCCAGTACTTC
>TRBD2|TRBJ2-7|NA|TRBV7-9
CASSLRRGGGRPQYEQYF
TGTGCCAGCAGCTTAAGGCGGGGGGGCGGGCGGCCACAGTACGAGCAGTACTTC
>NA|TRBJ1-4|NA|TRBV5-4
CASSLNGEEEKLFF
TGTGCCAGCAGCTTGAACGGGGAAGAGGAAAAACTGTTTTTT
>TRBD1|TRBJ1-5|NA|TRBV19
CASRTTGVGSNQPQHF
TGTGCCAGTAGGACTACAGGGGTTGGTAGCAATCAGCCCCAGCATTTT
>NA|TRBJ2-3|few|TRBV7-2
CASSLVGRGDTQYF
TGTGCCAGCAGCTTAGTTGGGCGGGGAGATACGCAGTATTTT
>TRBD1|TRBJ1-2|NA|TRBV19
CASSIGGQGARGYTF
TGTGCCAGTAGTATTGGGGGACAGGGGGCGCGTGGCTACACCTTC
>TRBD1|TRBJ1-1|NA|TRBV5-1
CASSIKTGMNTEAFF
TGCGCCAGCAGCATTAAGACAGGGATGAACACTGAAGCTTTCTTT
>TRBD1|TRBJ1-3|NA|TRBV5-1
CASSLSAGGSSLSGNTIYF
TGCGCCAGCAGCTTGTCGGCAGGGGGCTCCTCTCTTTCTGGAAACACCATATATTTT
>NA|TRBJ2-7|NA|TRBV7-2
CASSPLYEQYF
TGTGCCAGCAGCCCCCTATACGAGCAGTACTTC
>TRBD2|TRBJ2-3|few|TRBV5-4
CASSPASGGWDTQYF
TGTGCCAGCAGCCCCGCCAGCGGGGGGTGGGATACGCAGTATTTT
>TRBD1|TRBJ2-1|NA|TRBV19
CATKADRGYNEQFF
TGTGCCACAAAAGCGGACAGGGGATACAATGAGCAGTTCTTC
>TRBD1|TRBJ2-1|NA|TRBV7-3
CASSYDRDNEQFF
TGTGCCAGCAGTTACGACAGGGACAATGAGCAGTTCTTC
>TRBD1|TRBJ2-7|NA|TRBV19
CASSIRQGANEQYF
TGTGCCAGTAGTATCCGGCAGGGGGCCAACGAGCAGTACTTC
>TRBD1|TRBJ2-2|NA|TRBV11-2
CASSRTGGTGELFF
TGTGCCAGCAGCAGGACAGGGGGCACCGGGGAGCTGTTTTTT
>TRBD2|TRBJ2-3|NA|TRBV5-4
CASSRRSGRETDTQYF
TGTGCCAGCAGCCGACGTAGCGGGAGGGAGACAGATACGCAGTATTTT
>NA|TRBJ1-4|NA|TRBV11-2
CASSLGAGPTNEKLFF
TGTGCCAGCAGCCTGGGGGCAGGACCAACTAATGAAAAACTGTTTTTT
>NA|TRBJ1-3|NA|TRBV11-2
CASSFGTLSGNTIYF
TGTGCCAGCAGCTTCGGGACTCTCTCTGGAAACACCATATATTTT
>NA|TRBJ2-4|NA|TRBV5-6
CASSLGQQNIQYF
TGTGCCAGCAGCTTGGGACAGCAAAACATTCAGTACTTC
>NA|TRBJ1-2|NA|TRBV7-2
CASSLERSNYGYTF
TGTGCCAGCAGCTTAGAGAGGTCTAACTATGGCTACACCTTC
>TRBD1|TRBJ2-7|NA|TRBV5-1
CASSLRTGGGEQYF
TGCGCCAGCAGCCTCCGGACAGGGGGCGGCGAGCAGTACTTC
>TRBD1|TRBJ2-2|NA|TRBV18
CASSPDRGLNTGELFF
TGTGCCAGCTCACCAGACAGGGGACTTAACACCGGGGAGCTGTTTTTT
>NA|TRBJ1-3|NA|TRBV28
CASSPSFNSGNTIYF
TGTGCCAGCAGCCCTAGCTTTAACTCTGGAAACACCATATATTTT
>NA|TRBJ1-2|NA|TRBV28
CASSLGSFDYGYTF
TGTGCCAGCAGTTTAGGCAGTTTTGACTATGGCTACACCTTC
>NA|TRBJ1-5|few|TRBV27
CASKSPQSRQPQHF
TGTGCCAGCAAGTCCCCTCAAAGCCGTCAGCCCCAGCATTTT
>TRBD1|TRBJ2-1|NA|TRBV19
CASRGQGVNEQFF
TGTGCCAGTAGGGGACAGGGGGTAAATGAGCAGTTCTTC
>TRBD2|TRBJ2-5|NA|TRBV28
CASSLGLAGAETQYF
TGTGCCAGCAGTCTAGGACTAGCGGGAGCAGAGACCCAGTACTTC